Listed below are T cell receptor beta chains from one sample, sequenced in a study of T cell responses to AZD1222 COVID-19 vaccine. The data were produced by immunoSEQ multiplex PCR, yet TCRdb's version contains in-frame clones alone and is incomplete. The sample shows about 120,000 clones, roughly nine tenths of them seen only once. This specimen was peripheral blood, taken on day 0 of AZD1222 vaccination. The receptors here all came from an adult in good health. Both conserved end residues are part of each CDR3. The D gene is left open where the match is weak. Clone size, where shown, is once, few, many, or a class for clones that have expanded.

CASSLGSSDGYTF | TGCGCCAGCAGCTTAGGAAGTAGTGATGGCTACACCTTC | TRBJ1-2 | - | - | TRBV5-1
CASTGGAWGNTIYF | TGTGCCAGCACAGGGGGCGCGTGGGGAAACACCATATATTTT | TRBJ1-3 | - | TRBD1 | TRBV6-5
CASSFDGGNQPQHF | TGTGCCAGCAGCTTTGACGGGGGCAATCAGCCCCAGCATTTT | TRBJ1-5 | - | - | TRBV7-3
CATRISGGPAYEQYF | TGTGCCACCAGGATAAGCGGAGGACCGGCCTACGAGCAGTACTTC | TRBJ2-7 | - | - | TRBV15
CASKGGQGHQPQHF | TGTGCCAGTAAGGGCGGACAGGGGCATCAGCCCCAGCATTTT | TRBJ1-5 | - | TRBD1 | TRBV19
CASSYDSGPRSYEQYF | TGTGCCAGCAGTTACGATTCCGGGCCCCGGTCCTACGAGCAGTACTTC | TRBJ2-7 | - | - | TRBV6-5
CSVGAAGQGKAQETQYF | TGCAGCGTTGGGGCCGCCGGACAGGGAAAGGCCCAAGAGACCCAGTACTTC | TRBJ2-5 | - | TRBD1 | TRBV29-1
CASSQELAGSTDTQYF | TGTGCCAGCAGCCAAGAGTTAGCGGGAAGCACAGATACGCAGTATTTT | TRBJ2-3 | once | TRBD2 | TRBV3-1/TRBV3-2
CASSLRSGSTDTQYF | TGTGCCAGCAGCCTCCGATCGGGATCCACAGATACGCAGTATTTT | TRBJ2-3 | once | - | TRBV3-1/TRBV3-2
CASSRSARGRTDHYGYTF | TGTGCCAGCAGCCGATCCGCGCGAGGAAGAACGGACCACTATGGCTACACCTTC | TRBJ1-2 | - | - | TRBV7-8
CAWRVNYYSPLHF | TGTGCCTGGAGAGTAAATTATTACTCACCCCTCCACTTT | TRBJ1-6 | - | - | TRBV30
CASRLGLNTEAFF | TGTGCCAGCCGTCTTGGACTGAACACTGAAGCTTTCTTT | TRBJ1-1 | - | - | TRBV18
CASSINPGRYEQYF | TGTGCCAGCAGTATCAATCCGGGACGCTACGAGCAGTACTTC | TRBJ2-7 | - | - | TRBV6-2/TRBV6-3
CASSPRLPSQETQYF | TGTGCCAGCAGCCCGAGGCTGCCCTCCCAAGAGACCCAGTACTTC | TRBJ2-5 | - | - | TRBV3-1/TRBV3-2
CASGLGQQYF | TGTGCCAGCGGCTTGGGTCAGCAGTACTTC | TRBJ2-7 | - | - | TRBV6-5
CASSQEGGSEAFF | TGTGCCAGCAGCCAAGAAGGAGGGTCTGAAGCTTTCTTT | TRBJ1-1 | - | - | TRBV4-2
CASSEGAPLHF | TGTGCCAGCAGTGAGGGGGCACCCCTCCACTTT | TRBJ1-6 | once | - | TRBV2
CASSERAGIPDTQYF | TGTGCCAGCAGTGAACGGGCGGGCATCCCAGATACGCAGTATTTT | TRBJ2-3 | medium-sized | - | TRBV6-1
CASSLSGSQPQHF | TGTGCCAGCAGTTTATCCGGGAGTCAGCCCCAGCATTTT | TRBJ1-5 | - | - | TRBV27
CASSYSKSPLHF | TGTGCCAGCAGTTACAGTAAATCACCCCTCCACTTT | TRBJ1-6 | once | - | TRBV27
CASSHEVAASTGELFF | TGTGCCAGCTCCCACGAGGTGGCAGCTTCTACCGGGGAGCTGTTTTTT | TRBJ2-2 | - | - | TRBV18
CATSRKTRATNEKLFF | TGTGCCACCAGCAGAAAAACCAGGGCAACTAATGAAAAACTGTTTTTT | TRBJ1-4 | - | - | TRBV15
CASSFYNEQYF | TGTGCCAGCAGTTTTTACAACGAGCAGTACTTC | TRBJ2-7 | - | - | TRBV12-3/TRBV12-4
CASSAPLTGALATDTQYF | TGTGCCAGCAGCGCCCCTCTCACAGGGGCCCTAGCGACAGATACGCAGTATTTT | TRBJ2-3 | - | - | TRBV9
CASSPPRNQPQHF | TGTGCCAGCAGTCCTCCCCGGAATCAGCCCCAGCATTTT | TRBJ1-5 | - | - | TRBV28
CASTPRGLASHEQYF | TGTGCCAGCACCCCACGGGGACTAGCGTCCCACGAGCAGTACTTC | TRBJ2-7 | - | TRBD2 | TRBV6-5
CASSPSGVFYGYTF | TGTGCCAGCTCACCTTCAGGGGTATTCTATGGCTACACCTTC | TRBJ1-2 | - | - | TRBV18
CASSPSGEETQYF | TGTGCCAGCAGCCCAAGCGGTGAAGAGACCCAGTACTTC | TRBJ2-5 | - | - | TRBV5-4
CASSWAGDATYEQYF | TGCGCCAGCAGCTGGGCGGGTGACGCGACCTACGAGCAGTACTTC | TRBJ2-7 | - | - | TRBV5-1
CASSLLRSGDTQYF | TGTGCCAGCAGTTTGCTCCGTAGCGGCGATACGCAGTATTTT | TRBJ2-3 | once | - | TRBV27
CASRWDPTIGELFF | TGCGCCAGCAGGTGGGACCCTACGATCGGGGAGCTGTTTTTT | TRBJ2-2 | - | - | TRBV10-2
CASVGTPVFYGYTF | TGTGCCAGCGTAGGGACCCCAGTGTTCTATGGCTACACCTTC | TRBJ1-2 | - | - | TRBV7-9
CASGLGQGYYEGYTF | TGTGCTAGTGGTTTGGGCCAGGGGTATTATGAGGGCTACACCTTC | TRBJ1-2 | - | - | TRBV12-5
CASSSVLAGGPYEQYF | TGCGCCAGCAGCTCCGTTCTGGCGGGAGGGCCCTACGAGCAGTACTTC | TRBJ2-7 | - | TRBD2 | TRBV5-1
CATSEASSYNEQFF | TGTGCCACCAGTGAGGCGAGCTCCTACAATGAGCAGTTCTTC | TRBJ2-1 | - | - | TRBV24-1
CASSSGQGNEKLFF | TGTGCCAGCAGTTCGGGACAGGGGAATGAAAAACTGTTTTTT | TRBJ1-4 | - | TRBD1 | TRBV2
CASSPGERNTIYF | TGTGCCAGCTCACCGGGGGAGAGAAACACCATATATTTT | TRBJ1-3 | - | - | TRBV18
CASSLASGYGYTF | TGTGCCAGCAGCTTGGCCTCAGGCTATGGCTACACCTTC | TRBJ1-2 | once | - | TRBV5-6
CASSPVVQGASEAFF | TGTGCCAGCTCACCGGTGGTACAGGGGGCGTCTGAAGCTTTCTTT | TRBJ1-1 | - | TRBD1 | TRBV18
CASSRKWGLSLSGNTIYF | TGTGCCAGCAGCCGAAAATGGGGACTCAGTCTTTCTGGAAACACCATATATTTT | TRBJ1-3 | - | - | TRBV3-1/TRBV3-2
CASSLAGRGIDQPQHF | TGTGCCAGCAGCTTGGCCGGCAGGGGAATAGACCAGCCCCAGCATTTT | TRBJ1-5 | - | - | TRBV5-6
CASNNIQVNEQFF | TGTGCCAGCAACAATATTCAGGTGAATGAGCAGTTCTTC | TRBJ2-1 | - | - | TRBV12-3/TRBV12-4
CASSYKVEAFF | TGTGCCAGCAGTTACAAAGTTGAAGCTTTCTTT | TRBJ1-1 | - | - | TRBV6-6
CASSYSPWGYTEAFF | TGTGCCAGCAGTTACTCGCCATGGGGATACACTGAAGCTTTCTTT | TRBJ1-1 | - | - | TRBV6-5
CASSKVGHSSSYEQYF | TGTGCCAGCAGCAAAGTGGGACACTCGAGCTCCTACGAGCAGTACTTC | TRBJ2-7 | - | - | TRBV21-1
CASSPDGYEQYF | TGTGCCAGCAGTCCCGACGGATACGAGCAGTACTTC | TRBJ2-7 | - | - | TRBV27
CASTEGPLNQPQHF | TGTGCCAGCACCGAGGGTCCTCTTAATCAGCCCCAGCATTTT | TRBJ1-5 | - | - | TRBV6-5
CAWRGPNTGELFF | TGTGCCTGGAGGGGACCGAACACCGGGGAGCTGTTTTTT | TRBJ2-2 | - | - | TRBV30
CATSKGQGIAEAFF | TGTGCCACCAGCAAGGGACAGGGGATCGCTGAAGCTTTCTTT | TRBJ1-1 | - | TRBD1 | TRBV15